This TCR beta chain was documented in a study of response to subunit inactivated influenza vaccine (dated by TCRdb to the late 2010s). Background for the entire study: The study used deep quantitative T cell receptor repertoire profiling to track responses to a trivalent subunit inactivated influenza vaccine.

The library was produced with RT-PCR. This sample was sequenced with an Illumina HiSeq 2500. The public sequencing data were trimmed at Q25 with fastp and processed into clonotypes with MiXCR by TCRdb, which kept only in-frame beta chains. Entries that share a CDR3 protein sequence are merged under the most common genes and DNA. The sample profile shows roughly 780,000 distinct CDR3 sequences; about 18% of them were found once. The ten largest clones add up to 11% of the sample. This clonotype was detected a few times. Its antigen remains undetermined. Per-nucleotide qualities are absent, and no much larger clonotype sits a single base away. The CDR3, from cysteine to phenylalanine, totals 16 residues. The DNA shown is the 48-base CDR3, in frame from base 1. The germline V gene (reference sequence) sets CDR1 to LGHDT and CDR2 to YNNKEL. Compared with germline, V lacks 0 bases and J lacks 9 bases; bases without a gene match: 9.

Findings and caveats that apply to the study as a whole: The authors proposed that each seasonal influenza vaccination may bring in only a limited number of new T cells.

The chain joins TRBV3-1 to TRBJ2-1; 9 central bases correspond to TRBD1. This sequence originates from a man between 50 and 59 years old who received an inactivated influenza vaccine. Donor details come from another sample of the same person, matched by shared clones. Specimen: PBMCs from blood, collected roughly 5 days after vaccination. At the DNA level, the sequence is TGTGCCAGCAGCCAAGAATATCCTTCGACAGGGGGTGAGCAGTTCTTC. Its protein reads: CASSQEYPSTGGEQFF.